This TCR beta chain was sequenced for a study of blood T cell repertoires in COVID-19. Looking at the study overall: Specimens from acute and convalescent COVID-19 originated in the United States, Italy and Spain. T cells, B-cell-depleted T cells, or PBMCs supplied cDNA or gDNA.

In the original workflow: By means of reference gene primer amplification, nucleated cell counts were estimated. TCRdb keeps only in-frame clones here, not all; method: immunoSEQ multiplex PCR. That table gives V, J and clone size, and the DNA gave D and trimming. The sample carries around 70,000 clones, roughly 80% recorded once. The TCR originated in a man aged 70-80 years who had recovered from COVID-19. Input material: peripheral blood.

CDR3 DNA sequence: TGCGCCAGCAGCTTGGGGGCGGGTCAAGAGACCCAGTACTTC. Protein sequence: CASSLGAGQETQYF. The chain links TRBV5-1 to TRBJ2-5; D perhaps matches TRBD2 (5 bases). Germline CDR1 SGHRS, CDR2 YFSETQ. Trimming removed 0 bases from V and 2 bases from J, with 8 bases in between. This CDR3 has 14 residues.